The 26 T cell receptor beta chains given below trace back to one sample, sequenced in a study of T-cell reconstitution after alpha-beta-depleted transplantation in children. Unique molecular identifiers were incorporated into the prepared TCRbeta library. TCRdb reprocessed the PCR reads with MiXCR, giving one entry per CDR3 protein. The sample contains some 600,000 distinct CDR3 sequences, approximately 12% of which appear only once. Specimen: PBMCs, mostly from graft donor cells, collected 360 days after TCRalphabeta/CD19-depleted stem cell transplant. The receptors come from a male patient between 10 and 17 years old who had a stem cell transplant for acute myeloid leukemia, so the T cells may come from the graft donor.

The V gene is TRBV4-3, the J gene TRBJ2-3; 12 positions agree with TRBD2. In germline, CDR1 is LGHNA, CDR2 YSLEER. CDR3 length equals 17 residues. Unmatched junction bases numbered 13, after V lost 4 bases and J lost 8 bases. The CDR3 loop is CASSPLKTSGSHGTQYF. The CDR3 DNA sequence: TGCGCCAGCAGCCCCCTGAAGACTAGCGGGAGTCATGGTACGCAGTATTTT.

This clonotype was seen more than once but under ten times. V is TRBV20-1 and J is TRBJ2-7; a possible D gene is TRBD1 (6 bases). In germline, CDR1 is DFQATT, CDR2 SNEGSKA (reference sequence). The CDR3 extends over 13 amino acids. V lost 8 bases and J lost 2, with 16 bases in between. CDR3 coding DNA: TGCAGTACTTGCGCAGGGGCAACCTACGAGCAGTACTTC. Encoded protein: CSTCAGATYEQYF.

J is TRBJ2-2 and V is TRBV29-1; D is ambiguous. Looked up from germline, CDR1 is SQVTM and CDR2 is ANQGSEA. CDR3 length equals 13 residues. With 7 bases removed from V and 0 bases from J, the gap between germline ends came to 9 bases. The CDR3 coding sequence is TGCAGCGCCATAATGACGAACACCGGGGAGCTGTTTTTT. It yields the protein CSAIMTNTGELFF.

This clonotype occurred a few times. The chain links TRBV11-2 to TRBJ2-6; the D gene could be TRBD1 or TRBD2 (6 bases each). The CDR3 contains 19 residues. Germline V gene lookup returns CDR1 SGHAT and CDR2 FQNNGV. Trimming pared 5 bases from V and 1 base from J, leaving 21 bases between. The CDR3 coding sequence is TGTGCCAGCAGCGCCTTATGGGGGGCAATCCCTTCTGGGGCCAACGTCCTGACTTTC. This translates into CASSALWGAIPSGANVLTF.

This clonotype has a count of ten or more. This chain uses TRBV10-3 with TRBJ2-1; D is possibly TRBD2 (7 bases). CDR1 and CDR2 (germline): ENHRY, SYGVKD. V lost 10 bases to trimming and J lost 7 bases, with 20 bases between them. The CDR3 covers 14 residues. The CDR3 nucleotides read TGTGCCACTGGCTGGCGGGAGAGGGGGAATGAGCAGTTCTTC. This gives the protein CATGWRERGNEQFF.

This clonotype was observed many times. The chain carries TRBV20-1 and TRBJ2-5; D unclear. Trimming pared 0 bases from V and 5 bases from J, leaving 4 bases between. The CDR3 extends over 11 amino acids. The germline CDR1 and CDR2 sequences are DFQATT and SNEGSKA (reference sequence). The CDR3 sequence: CSARDGETQYF. The CDR3 DNA reads as TGCAGTGCTAGAGATGGGGAGACCCAGTACTTC.

A few counts support this clonotype. V usage is TRBV12-3 or TRBV12-4 and J usage is TRBJ2-5, with no clear D. Trimming took 3 bases from V and 1 from J, leaving 9 bases between them. The CDR3 has 14 amino acids. CDR3: CASSFDISQETQYF. The CDR3 DNA is TGTGCCAGCAGTTTTGATATCTCCCAAGAGACCCAGTACTTC.

The V gene is TRBV20-1, the J gene TRBJ2-3; no definite D call. Trimming took off 6 bases at V and 1 base at J, with 11 bases between the two ends. Germline V lookup: CDR1 DFQATT, CDR2 SNEGSKA (reference sequence). The CDR3 length is 13 residues. This CDR3 is CSAAFARTDTQYF. CDR3 nucleotides: TGCAGTGCCGCATTCGCCCGCACAGATACGCAGTATTTT.

This sequence joins TRBV5-1 and TRBJ2-7, with D unclear. Germline-derived CDR1 and CDR2 are SGHRS and YFSETQ. This CDR3 spans 16 amino acids. V was shortened by 0 bases and J by 0 bases, with 13 bases between the two germline ends. The CDR3 region has the DNA TGCGCCAGCAGCTTGGCCGGCCAGTTTTACTCCTACGAGCAGTACTTC. Encoded protein: CASSLAGQFYSYEQYF.

For this clonotype: The final CDR3 position lacks the conserved phenylalanine or tryptophan, pointing to a likely read error. The gene calls are TRBV20-1 and TRBJ2-7; 7 nucleotides match TRBD1. Germline V gene sequence: CDR1 DFQATT, CDR2 SNEGSKA (reference sequence). After removal of 4 bases from V and 7 bases from J, the junction contained 10 bases not matched to a gene. The CDR3 is made up of 13 amino acids. The CDR3 region has the DNA TGCAGTGCTAAGCAGGGGGTGAAGGGGGAGCAGTACTCC. Translation: CSAKQGVKGEQYS.

This chain joins TRBV2 and TRBJ2-3, with TRBD1 identical over 9 bases. The CDR3 is 19 residues long. V shed 10 bases and J 1 base; nucleotides not matched to a gene: 21. Germline loops: CDR1 SNHLY, CDR2 FYNNEI. The CDR3 nucleotides read TGTGCCATCTCCGGGGGACAGGGAATTCTGGAAGGCGGCACAGATACGCAGTATTTT. This encodes CAISGGQGILEGGTDTQYF.

This clonotype came up a few times. The CDR3 sequence is CASSHWVGGRAKNIQYF. The CDR3 nucleotides read TGTGCCAGCTCCCATTGGGTGGGGGGCCGAGCCAAAAACATTCAGTACTTC. The V gene is TRBV28, the J gene TRBJ2-4; D might be TRBD1 or TRBD2, each matching 6 bases. Germline CDR1 reads MDHEN; CDR2 reads SYDVKM. V lost 8 bases to trimming and J lost 0 bases, with 20 bases between them. The CDR3 consists of 17 residues.

This clonotype showed up just a few times. The rearrangement uses TRBV25-1 and TRBJ2-5, with 7 bases lining up with TRBD2. The CDR3 is made up of 15 amino acids. The V gene end was trimmed by 5 bases and the J gene end by 5 bases; junction bases not matched to a gene: 11. Germline V gene data show CDR1 as MGHDK and CDR2 as SYGVNS. The CDR3 DNA is TGTGCCAGCAGTCCCGCTAGCGGACTTGGGGAGACCCAGTACTTC. The encoded protein is CASSPASGLGETQYF. The full variable domain, completed using reference TRBV25-1 and TRBJ2-5, is EADIYQTPRYLVIGTGKKITLECSQTMGHDKMYWYQQDPGMELHLIHYSYGVNSTEKGDLSSESTVSRIRTEHFPLTLESARPSHTSQYLCASSPASGLGETQYFGPGTRLLVL.

The chain employs TRBV20-1 and TRBJ2-7, with TRBD2 identical over 12 bases. After removal of 5 bases from V and 5 bases from J, the junction contained 7 bases not matched to a gene. There are 14 residues in the CDR3. CDR1 and CDR2 (germline): DFQATT, SNEGSKA (reference sequence). The CDR3 DNA reads as TGCAGTGCTTCTAGCGGGAGGGCCTTCCACGAGCAGTACTTC. This gives the protein CSASSGRAFHEQYF.

This clonotype was recorded many times. The rearrangement uses TRBV9 and TRBJ1-2; D is ambiguous. CDR1 and CDR2 (germline): SGDLS, YYNGEE. The CDR3 has 13 residues. V lost 0 bases to trimming and J lost 3 bases, with 6 bases between them. The CDR3 sequence: CASSVGQDYGYTF. In DNA, the CDR3 is TGTGCCAGCAGCGTAGGACAAGACTATGGCTACACCTTC.

The chain has TRBV5-1 and TRBJ2-7, with 12 nucleotides matching TRBD2. The CDR3 totals 16 residues. CDR1 is SGHRS, CDR2 YFSETQ, per germline. Losses at the gene ends were 2 bases for V and 5 bases for J; bases not matched to a gene: 8. The CDR3 sequence is CASSLRTSGDHHEQYF. DNA of the CDR3: TGCGCCAGCAGCTTACGGACTAGCGGGGACCACCACGAGCAGTACTTC.

This clonotype came up many times. The chain recombines TRBV29-1 with TRBJ2-2, with D hard to call. Per the germline V gene, CDR1 is SQVTM and CDR2 is ANQGSEA. The CDR3 length is 13 residues. V was shortened by 2 bases and J by 4 bases, with 8 bases between the two germline ends. The CDR3 loop reads CSVELGSTGELFF. The CDR3 region has the DNA TGCAGCGTTGAACTCGGGTCCACCGGGGAGCTGTTTTTT.

In its sample, this clonotype was seen a few times. The rearrangement uses TRBV27 and TRBJ2-1; 8 bases are a match to TRBD1. Germline trimming cut 8 bases from V and 7 bases from J; bases unmatched to any gene: 13. Germline CDR1 reads MNHEY; CDR2 reads SMNVEV (reference sequence). This CDR3 contains 15 residues. CDR3 sequence reads: CASGISRTGSNEQFF. CDR3 bases: TGTGCCAGCGGGATATCCCGGACAGGGTCAAATGAGCAGTTCTTC.

This clonotype was observed a few times. The chain is built from TRBV20-1 and TRBJ2-5; 9 bases fit TRBD2. The V and J ends lost 6 bases and 5 bases, in that order; junction bases with no gene match: 10. The CDR3 sequence is 14 residues long. The germline V gene has CDR1 DFQATT and CDR2 SNEGSKA (reference sequence). The CDR3 sequence is CSAPVAGGRETQYF. In DNA, the CDR3 is TGCAGTGCCCCCGTGGCGGGAGGGCGGGAGACCCAGTACTTC.

This chain connects TRBV20-1 to TRBJ2-6; 10 bases fit TRBD2. Unmatched junction bases numbered 4, after V lost 0 bases and J lost 2 bases. The CDR3 consists of 17 residues. Germline V gene data show CDR1 as DFQATT and CDR2 as SNEGSKA (reference sequence). The CDR3 is CSARDHLAGAGANVLTF. CDR3 DNA: TGCAGTGCTAGAGATCACCTAGCGGGAGCTGGGGCCAACGTCCTGACTTTC.

This clonotype was counted only a few times. The rearrangement joins TRBV29-1 to TRBJ1-5; no clear D. Germline-derived CDR1 and CDR2 are SQVTM and ANQGSEA. This CDR3 has 17 residues. The germline V and J ends were trimmed by 5 bases and 4 bases, with 24 bases remaining between them. The CDR3 DNA is TGCAGCGTTCCCCCCAGTATTAACAGAAGCGGGAATCAGCCCCAGCATTTT. Translation: CSVPPSINRSGNQPQHF.

This clonotype appeared a few times. The chain has TRBV18 and TRBJ2-2, with TRBD1 identical over 7 bases. The CDR3 extends over 14 amino acids. Germline trimming cut 7 bases from V and 4 bases from J; bases unmatched to any gene: 6. Germline values: CDR1 KGHSH, CDR2 LQKENI. The CDR3 loop is CASYRDSFTGELFF. CDR3 sequence (DNA): TGTGCCAGCTACCGGGACAGTTTCACCGGGGAGCTGTTTTTT.

The sample holds a few counts of this clonotype. The chain combines TRBV6-5 with TRBJ2-7; 11 positions agree with TRBD2. CDR1 and CDR2 from the germline V gene are MNHEY and SVGAGI. The CDR3 extends over 17 amino acids. The trim removed 0 bases at V and 7 bases at J, leaving 11 bases unmatched. CDR3 sequence (DNA): TGTGCCAGCAGTTACTCGTTGGATGGACTAGCGGGTAGGGAGCAGTACTTC. Amino acid sequence: CASSYSLDGLAGREQYF.

There are many counts of this clonotype. V and J are TRBV28 and TRBJ2-2, with D uncertain. The V gene lost 7 bases and the J gene lost 2 bases, with 11 bases spanning the gap. The length of the CDR3 is 14 residues. Looked up from germline, CDR1 is MDHEN and CDR2 is SYDVKM. The CDR3 coding sequence is TGTGCCAGCACCCCGGACGGAAACACCGGGGAGCTGTTTTTT. Translating gives CASTPDGNTGELFF.

Comment on this clonotype: The missing conserved phenylalanine or tryptophan at the end of this CDR3 makes a read error likely. The rearrangement links TRBV20-1 to TRBJ2-3; 11 nucleotides line up with TRBD2. The germline CDR1 and CDR2 sequences are DFQATT and SNEGSKA (reference sequence). The trim removed 7 bases at V and 4 bases at J, leaving 10 bases unmatched. This CDR3 comprises 15 residues. CDR3 in amino acids: CSVDWMTSGADTQYC. The CDR3 nucleotides are TGCAGTGTGGATTGGATGACTAGCGGGGCAGATACGCAGTATTGT.

This chain links TRBV2 with TRBJ1-2; no clear D gene. CDR3 length equals 11 residues. Trimming stripped 4 bases from V and 7 bases from J, with 7 bases between. CDR1 is SNHLY and CDR2 is FYNNEI in the germline V gene. The CDR3 DNA sequence: TGTGCCAGCAGTGCCGGGAGTGGCTACACCTTC. Translation gives CASSAGSGYTF.